This T cell receptor (beta chain) was captured by sequencing in a study of cytomegalovirus exposure and HLA in healthy donors. Study-wide points: The authors enumerated over 150 TCR beta chains as linked to cytomegalovirus. Immune exposure data for these donors was limited to CMV serostatus.

Primers: 60 Vbeta forward and 13 Jbeta reverse. Profiling relied on immunoSEQ multiplex PCR, and the TCRdb table lists in-frame clones only, not all of them. Among about 180,000 clones, 77% were seen once, and the ten largest hold 3% to 4.5%. As to this clone: Its matching antigen is unknown.

What was sequenced was PBMCs. This TCR came from a woman in her fifties or sixties in good health and CMV-seropositive.

The CDR3 loop reads CASRRTGNQPQHF. CDR3 DNA: TGTGCCAGCAGGAGGACAGGGAATCAGCCCCAGCATTTT. The chain has TRBV27 and TRBJ1-5; 8 bases match TRBD1. With V trimmed by 6 bases and J by 4 bases, 2 bases remained unmatched. CDR3 length: 13 residues. Germline loops: CDR1 MNHEY, CDR2 SMNVEV (reference sequence).